Listed below are T cell receptor beta chains from one sample, sequenced in a study of T-cell memory formation after mild COVID-19. MiXCR, run by TCRdb on the 5' RACE reads, gives a single entry per CDR3 protein. The sample carries about half a million distinct CDR3 sequences, 15% to 20% recorded once. Sequencing was performed on PBMCs or a T cell subset sorted from them (not recorded which). The source of these receptors is an adult woman who had mild COVID-19 (a few samples of this study predate the infection). Cell type and time point are not known. Both conserved end residues are part of each CDR3. The D gene is left open where the match is weak. Some rows have no size entry. The others give once, few or many, or a class for an expanded clone.

D gene,V gene,J gene,clone size,CDR3 protein,CDR3 DNA
.,TRBV4-1,TRBJ2-3,few,CASSHRHLTDTQYF,TGCGCCAGCAGCCATCGACACCTCACAGATACGCAGTATTTT
.,TRBV4-1,TRBJ1-5,.,CASREGWNQPQHF,TGCGCCAGTCGGGAAGGGTGGAATCAGCCCCAGCATTTT
.,TRBV4-1,TRBJ2-6,.,CASSQGSQGPSGANVLTF,TGCGCCAGCAGCCAAGGCTCTCAGGGTCCCTCTGGGGCCAACGTCCTGACTTTC
.,TRBV9,TRBJ1-3,.,CASSSGVQTGNTIYF,TGTGCCAGCAGTAGCGGGGTGCAAACTGGAAACACCATATATTTT
.,TRBV5-1,TRBJ2-3,.,CASSPGQTSTDTQYF,TGCGCCAGCAGCCCAGGACAGACTAGCACAGATACGCAGTATTTT
.,TRBV25-1,TRBJ2-7,.,CASSVWEEQYF,TGTGCCAGCAGTGTCTGGGAGGAGCAGTACTTC
.,TRBV4-1,TRBJ1-4,many,CASSQSNREKLFF,TGCGCCAGCAGCCAATCAAACAGGGAAAAACTGTTTTTT
.,TRBV2,TRBJ2-1,few,CASSDTGIEQFF,TGTGCCAGCAGTGATACAGGGATTGAGCAGTTCTTC
.,TRBV21-1,TRBJ2-5,.,CASSKTATSGRRRETQYF,TGTGCCAGCAGCAAGACAGCTACTAGCGGGAGGAGGCGAGAGACCCAGTACTTC
.,TRBV7-6,TRBJ1-1,few,CASSTTGGRTEAFF,TGTGCCAGCAGTACGACAGGAGGAAGGACTGAAGCTTTCTTT
.,TRBV3-1,TRBJ1-5,few,CASSRSGSNQPQHF,TGTGCCAGCAGTCGGTCGGGTAGCAATCAGCCCCAGCATTTT
.,TRBV5-1,TRBJ1-5,.,CASSHNKGSNQPQHF,TGCGCCAGCAGCCACAACAAGGGGAGCAATCAGCCCCAGCATTTT
.,TRBV18,TRBJ2-7,.,CASSPRVNYEQYF,TGTGCCAGCTCACCTCGAGTAAACTACGAGCAGTACTTC
.,TRBV21-1,TRBJ1-1,.,CASSKVDGGKTEAFF,TGTGCCAGCAGCAAAGTAGACGGAGGGAAGACTGAAGCTTTCTTT
.,TRBV5-1,TRBJ1-4,few,CASSLVGGVDEKLFF,TGCGCCAGCAGCTTGGTTGGAGGGGTTGATGAAAAACTGTTTTTT
TRBD2,TRBV9,TRBJ2-3,few,CASSRTSGITDTQYF,TGTGCCAGCAGCCGTACTAGCGGGATCACAGATACGCAGTATTTT
TRBD2,TRBV5-1,TRBJ2-1,once,CASSLGLAGDNEQF,TGCGCCAGCAGCTTGGGGCTAGCGGGGGACAATGAGCAGTTC
.,TRBV20-1,TRBJ2-1,.,CSARQRASSYNEQFF,TGCAGTGCTAGGCAGCGGGCTAGCTCCTACAATGAGCAGTTCTTC
TRBD1,TRBV5-4,TRBJ1-2,.,CASSPRQGPYGYTF,TGTGCCAGCAGCCCCAGACAGGGGCCCTATGGCTACACCTTC
.,TRBV11-2,TRBJ1-5,.,CASSLVDSNQPQHF,TGTGCCAGCAGCTTAGTGGATAGCAATCAGCCCCAGCATTTT
TRBD2,TRBV24-1,TRBJ2-1,.,CATSDLPRTSGTYNEQFF,TGTGCCACCAGTGATTTGCCTCGGACTAGCGGAACCTACAATGAGCAGTTCTTC
.,TRBV7-2,TRBJ1-6,.,CASSSRGAPYNSPLHF,TGTGCCAGCAGCTCGCGAGGGGCACCGTATAATTCACCCCTCCACTTT
.,TRBV12-3/TRBV12-4,TRBJ1-2,.,CASSPRLGGYTF,TGTGCCAGCAGTCCGCGGCTAGGCGGCTACACCTTC
TRBD2,TRBV12-3/TRBV12-4,TRBJ2-5,.,CASSLQRETQETQYF,TGTGCCAGCAGTTTACAGCGGGAGACCCAAGAGACCCAGTACTTC
.,TRBV12-3/TRBV12-4,TRBJ1-4,.,CASSFFGGVEKLFF,TGTGCCAGCAGTTTTTTCGGAGGTGTGGAAAAACTGTTTTTT
.,TRBV20-1,TRBJ1-1,few,CSATLDSNTEAFF,TGCAGTGCTACCCTGGACAGTAACACTGAAGCTTTCTTT
.,TRBV20-1,TRBJ2-1,.,CSASRSLNEQFF,TGCAGTGCTAGCAGGAGCCTCAATGAGCAGTTCTTC
TRBD2,TRBV9,TRBJ2-5,few,CASSVAGGLGTQYF,TGTGCCAGCAGCGTCGCGGGAGGGCTTGGGACCCAGTACTTC
TRBD1,TRBV18,TRBJ2-1,.,CASSPGGQGRNEQFF,TGTGCCAGCTCACCGGGCGGACAGGGTAGGAATGAGCAGTTCTTC
TRBD2,TRBV7-8,TRBJ2-1,few,CASTRGNSYNEQFF,TGTGCCAGTACGCGGGGGAACTCCTACAATGAGCAGTTCTTC
.,TRBV18,TRBJ2-1,.,CASSPRSGTSYNEQFF,TGTGCCAGCTCACCCCGGAGCGGAACCTCCTACAATGAGCAGTTCTTC
TRBD1,TRBV29-1,TRBJ2-7,few,CSVSGTVVYEQYF,TGCAGCGTCTCCGGGACAGTAGTATACGAGCAGTACTTC
.,TRBV9,TRBJ2-5,few,CASSVGSGYQETQYF,TGTGCCAGCAGCGTCGGTAGCGGATACCAAGAGACCCAGTACTTC
.,TRBV18,TRBJ2-5,.,CASSPGQWGEETQYF,TGTGCCAGCTCACCGGGACAGTGGGGGGAAGAGACCCAGTACTTC
.,TRBV7-9,TRBJ2-1,.,CASSLSIAAFF,TGTGCCAGCAGCTTATCGATAGCGGCGTTCTTC
.,TRBV7-9,TRBJ1-4,few,CASSLVVTVIEKLFF,TGTGCCAGCAGCTTAGTTGTGACTGTGATCGAAAAACTGTTTTTT
.,TRBV7-8,TRBJ2-5,.,CASSLGRVGAGAKETQYF,TGTGCCAGCAGCTTAGGACGAGTCGGGGCGGGGGCCAAAGAGACCCAGTACTTC